This T cell receptor beta chain was recorded in a study of control samples from healthy donors and cancer patients. Here immunoSEQ multiplex PCR was the method, and the copy in TCRdb shows in-frame clones only, minus some. The sample yields approximately 120,000 clones, 90% seen once. This clone has only one observation. Material for sequencing was blood. The TCR originated in a human donor in good health. The donor label of this sample is uncertain.

CDR3 residues: CASSIRDRGRGWSPLHF. The CDR3 DNA reads as TGTGCCAGTAGTATCCGGGACAGGGGGCGAGGGTGGTCACCCCTCCACTTT. The chain carries TRBV19 and TRBJ1-6, with TRBD1 matching over 12 bases. CDR1 and CDR2 from the germline V gene are LNHDA and SQIVND (reference sequence). After removal of 3 bases from V and 10 bases from J, the junction contained 10 bases not matched to a gene. The CDR3 runs to 17 residues.